Listed here is a single TCR beta chain. What this receptor recognizes is not known. No much larger clone exists at a distance of one base, and base qualities are not known. The data stem from a study of blood T cell repertoires in COVID-19 (dated by TCRdb to between 2020 and 2021). Background for the entire study: Collaborator samples came from the United States, Italy and Spain and covered acute and convalescent phases of COVID-19. The prospective study material was composed of cDNA or gDNA derived from T cells, B-cell-depleted T cells, or PBMCs. Subjects who had been exposed to COVID-19, were actively infected with it, or had recovered from it provided the deeply sampled blood TCRbeta repertoires that made up the dataset. The repertoires were made available in a free public database intended to serve as a resource for research on the immune response to SARS-CoV-2. The samples were drawn from two sources: the first 160 participants of the ongoing ImmuneRACE study, and 1,000 to 1,500 subjects contributed by 6 global collaborators. A de-identified subject ID, COVID-19 status, age in years and sex were almost always included in the sample metadata. HLA class I and class II types, where available, came from metadata supplied by the sample provider rather than from assay-based typing. Broad study findings and their caveats: Clinical and demographic metadata were provided uncurated, with the amount varying by source and participant.

From the cysteine up to the phenylalanine, the CDR3 has a length of 14 residues. Just the 42-base CDR3 DNA is kept, in frame starting at base 1. Looking up the germline V gene yields CDR1 SGHTA and CDR2 FQGTGA. V is cut back by 7 bases and J by 6 bases, with 10 bases in the junction unmatched. One collaborating source in Seattle enrolled patients while the patients were actively infected and followed the patients over time throughout the course of disease. Each collaborating institution followed its own protocols to collect whole blood in K2EDTA tubes. For TCRbeta analysis, collaborator samples were shipped as frozen whole blood, as isolated PBMCs, or as DNA extracted from either sample type. The immunoSEQ Assay, a bias-controlled multiplex PCR, was used to amplify TCRbeta CDR3 regions from genomic DNA. Under the source paper's analysis protocol: Within the assay, amplification of reference gene primers was used to estimate how many nucleated cells each sample contained. To quantify the absolute abundance of each unique TCRbeta CDR3 rearrangement, sequence reads were collapsed and filtered. Productive Simpson clonality was computed per sample as the square root of Simpson's diversity index over productive rearrangements. The source is immuneACCESS, and TCRdb retained only in-frame sequences with V and J called. Part of the clones is not carried over; for the studies checked, unresolved V genes explain less than half of this, and the remainder is unexplained. V and J calls and clone size are copied from that table; D and trimming were computed from the DNA. The sample table lists approximately 200,000 clones, over 80% of them with a count of one. The ten largest clones take up approximately 2.4% of the sample.

The sequencing input was peripheral blood. The sequence was obtained from a man aged 25 to 40 with COVID-19, enrolled during active disease. The chain employs TRBV7-3 and TRBJ2-3; 7 middle bases align to TRBD2. The CDR3 corresponds to CASTEGGSGDTQYF. The nucleotides read TGTGCCAGCACCGAGGGAGGGTCGGGGGATACGCAGTATTTT.